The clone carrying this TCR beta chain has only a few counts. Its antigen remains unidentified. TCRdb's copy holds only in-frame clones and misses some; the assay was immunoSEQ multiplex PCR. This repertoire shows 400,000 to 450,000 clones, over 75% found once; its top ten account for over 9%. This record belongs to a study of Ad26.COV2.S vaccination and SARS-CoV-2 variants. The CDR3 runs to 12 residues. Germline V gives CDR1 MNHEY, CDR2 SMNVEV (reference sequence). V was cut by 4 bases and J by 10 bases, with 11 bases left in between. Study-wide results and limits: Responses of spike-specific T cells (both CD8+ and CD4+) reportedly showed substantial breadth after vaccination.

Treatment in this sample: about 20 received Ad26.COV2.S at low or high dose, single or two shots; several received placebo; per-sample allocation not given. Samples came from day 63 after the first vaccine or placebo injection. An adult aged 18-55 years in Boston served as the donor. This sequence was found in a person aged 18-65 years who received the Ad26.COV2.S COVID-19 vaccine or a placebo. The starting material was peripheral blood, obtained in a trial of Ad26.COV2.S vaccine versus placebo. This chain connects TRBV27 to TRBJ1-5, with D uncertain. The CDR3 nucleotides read TGTGCCAGCAGTTCCGAGGGTACACCCCAGCATTTT. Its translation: CASSSEGTPQHF.